Listed here are 20 T cell receptor beta chains from one sample, sequenced in a study of coeliac disease. Data came from immunoSEQ multiplex PCR; TCRdb stores just in-frame clones and leaves some out. The profile shows fewer than 7,000 clones, approximately 78% of them singletons. The sample was lamina propria lymphocytes from the gut. The receptors were sampled from a man aged 25 to 40 with celiac disease.

The genes are TRBV6-1 and TRBJ2-6; D may be TRBD1 (5 bases). CDR1 and CDR2 from the germline V gene are MNHNS and SASEGT. The CDR3 totals 15 residues. V gave up 0 bases and J gave up 2 bases, with 5 bases separating them. The CDR3 coding sequence is TGTGCCAGCAGTGAAGCAGGGGCTGGGGCCAACGTCCTGACTTTC. Amino acid sequence: CASSEAGAGANVLTF.

The CDR3 DNA follows: TGCGCCAGCAGCCACATCACGGGGAGGTCGGCAGGTGGCTACACCTTC. Its protein product is CASSHITGRSAGGYTF. J is TRBJ1-2 and V is TRBV4-3; D unresolved. Germline V gene sequence: CDR1 LGHNA, CDR2 YSLEER. V gave up 3 bases and J gave up 7 bases, with 21 bases separating them. The length of the CDR3 is 16 residues.

The chain combines TRBV7-2 with TRBJ2-3, with 9 nucleotides matching TRBD1. CDR3 length: 14 residues. V lost 8 bases, J lost 5 bases, and 8 bases stayed unmatched. Germline CDR1 and CDR2: SGHTA and FQGNSA. The CDR3 DNA reads as TGTGCCAGCGTGGTGGGGACAGGGCAAGATACGCAGTATTTT. Amino acid sequence: CASVVGTGQDTQYF.

The rearrangement links TRBV18 to TRBJ1-1; TRBD1 matches 8 bases. This CDR3 region has 14 residues. Trimming took 3 bases from V and 2 from J; bases not matched to a gene: 2. Germline values: CDR1 KGHSH, CDR2 LQKENI. In DNA form, the CDR3 reads TGTGCCAGCTCACCGGGACAGGTCAACACTGAAGCTTTCTTT. It is translated as CASSPGQVNTEAFF.

J is TRBJ2-2 and V is TRBV5-1; possibly TRBD2 for D (5 bases). Per the germline V gene, CDR1 is SGHRS and CDR2 is YFSETQ. The CDR3 has 15 residues. Trimming took off 0 bases at V and 1 base at J, with 7 bases between the two ends. As DNA, the CDR3 is TGCGCCAGCAGCTTGGCACTAGAGAACACCGGGGAGCTGTTTTTT. It specifies CASSLALENTGELFF.

V is TRBV4-2 and J is TRBJ1-2, with D possibly matching TRBD1 (5 bases). CDR1 and CDR2 from the germline V gene are LGHNA and YNFKEQ. V dropped 0 bases and J dropped 4 bases, with 15 bases sitting between them. The CDR3 is 16 amino acids. The CDR3 region is CASSQDMTDRSYGYTF. The CDR3 DNA sequence: TGTGCCAGCAGCCAAGATATGACAGATAGATCCTATGGCTACACCTTC.

J is TRBJ2-5 and V is TRBV7-9; TRBD1 agrees at 11 bases. Matching the DNA end better, TRBJ2-7 makes the J call doubtful. This CDR3 contains 15 residues. Germline V gives CDR1 SEHNR, CDR2 FQNEAQ (reference sequence). The CDR3 nucleotides are TGTGCCAGCAGCTTAAAGGGACAGGGGGCCTACGAGCAGTACTTC. Residues: CASSLKGQGAYEQYF.

The chain has TRBV5-1 and TRBJ2-7; D unclear. The CDR3 sequence is 13 residues long. Per germline, CDR1 SGHRS and CDR2 YFSETQ. Trimming shortened V by 0 bases and J by 3 bases, and 7 bases separated the two germline ends. This CDR3 is CASSLVDNYEQYF. The DNA of the CDR3 is TGCGCCAGCAGCTTGGTAGACAACTACGAGCAGTACTTC. The entire variable domain, with the rest obtained from reference TRBV5-1 and TRBJ2-7, is as follows: KAGVTQTPRYLIKTRGQQVTLSCSPISGHRSVSWYQQTPGQGLQFLFEYFSETQRNKGNFPGRFSGRQFSNSRSEMNVSTLELGDSALYLCASSLVDNYEQYFGPGTRLTVT.

V and J are TRBV2 and TRBJ1-6, with D possibly TRBD1 on 6 matching bases. The CDR3 has 15 residues. With 6 bases removed from V and 6 bases from J, the gap between germline ends came to 15 bases. The germline V gene has CDR1 SNHLY and CDR2 FYNNEI. This CDR3 is CASRPARGGNSPLHF. CDR3 DNA sequence: TGTGCCAGCAGGCCAGCCAGAGGGGGTAATTCACCCCTCCACTTT.

This clone was counted only a few times. The chain employs TRBV28 and TRBJ1-4, with D possibly being TRBD1 (5 bases). V was trimmed by 3 bases and J by 6 bases, leaving 14 bases between them. Germline-derived CDR1 and CDR2 are MDHEN and SYDVKM. CDR3 length: 15 amino acids. Written as DNA, the CDR3 is TGTGCCAGCAGTTTCATCAGGGAAAATGATGAAAAACTGTTTTTT. Translating gives CASSFIRENDEKLFF.

This clone was found a few times. The rearrangement joins TRBV7-8 to TRBJ1-4, with a tentative D call TRBD1 (5 bases). V lost 2 bases to trimming and J lost 3 bases, with 10 bases between them. This CDR3 is 15 amino acids long. Germline CDR1 reads SGHVS; CDR2 reads FQNEAQ. The CDR3 DNA follows: TGTGCCAGCAGCTTAAACCAGGGTGCTAATGAAAAACTGTTTTTT. Its protein is CASSLNQGANEKLFF.

This rearrangement joins TRBV28 to TRBJ1-2; 8 positions match TRBD1. The V and J ends lost 5 bases and 1 base, in that order; junction bases with no gene match: 6. The CDR3 has 15 amino acids. CDR1 is MDHEN, CDR2 SYDVKM, per germline. The CDR3 nucleotides are TGTGCCAGCAGTAGACCGGGACAGGTTAACTATGGCTACACCTTC. This encodes CASSRPGQVNYGYTF.

This chain uses TRBV6-5 with TRBJ2-1, with D tentatively TRBD2 (6 bases). V shed 2 bases and J shed 14 bases, with 13 bases lying between them. Germline values: CDR1 MNHEY, CDR2 SVGAGI. The CDR3 sequence is 12 residues long. The CDR3 region has the DNA TGTGCCAGCAGTTACAAAGGGCGGGGAAAGTTCTTC. Translating gives CASSYKGRGKFF.

The J gene is TRBJ2-1, the V gene TRBV5-4, with 7 positions matching TRBD2. The CDR3 covers 13 residues. Germline CDR1 and CDR2: SGHNT and YYREEE (reference sequence). The trim removed 4 bases at V and 8 bases at J, leaving 6 bases unmatched. CDR3 nucleotides: TGTGCCAGCAGCGGGGGGGACTCCGATGAGCAGTTCTTC. Translation: CASSGGDSDEQFF.

The genes are TRBV4-1 and TRBJ1-1; 7 bases align to TRBD1. V shed 4 bases, J shed 0 bases, and the junction held 17 bases outside the gene matches. The CDR3 extends over 19 amino acids. Germline V gene data show CDR1 as MGHRA and CDR2 as YSYEKL. CDR3 loop: CASSRPGVGGPEMNTEAFF. CDR3 bases: TGCGCCAGCAGCCGGCCCGGTGTAGGGGGCCCTGAAATGAACACTGAAGCTTTCTTT.

The chain is built from TRBV27 and TRBJ2-3, with 9 bases matching TRBD1. The CDR3 loop spans 15 amino acids. Germline trimming cut 3 bases from V and 2 bases from J; bases unmatched to any gene: 3. CDR1 is MNHEY and CDR2 is SMNVEV in the germline V gene (reference sequence). CDR3 region: CASSLGQGHTDTQYF. The DNA of the CDR3 is TGTGCCAGCAGTTTGGGACAGGGACACACAGATACGCAGTATTTT.

The chain is built from TRBV27 and TRBJ2-7, with D perhaps TRBD2 (6 bases). This CDR3 contains 14 residues. Germline lookup yields CDR1 MNHEY and CDR2 SMNVEV (reference sequence). V shed 7 bases and J shed 2 bases, with 15 bases lying between them. The CDR3 coding sequence is TGTGCCAGCAAGGACGGGAGACTAACCTACGAGCAGTACTTC. Translating gives CASKDGRLTYEQYF.

The chain carries TRBV2 and TRBJ2-1; 11 positions match TRBD2. Trimming removed 6 bases from V and 6 bases from J; junction bases left unmatched: 7. From germline, CDR1 is SNHLY and CDR2 FYNNEI. This CDR3 has 15 amino acids. The CDR3 bases are TGTGCCAGCAGGCCCCTAGCGGGGGGCCTCAATGAGCAGTTCTTC. It specifies CASRPLAGGLNEQFF.

The V call is TRBV7-2, the J call TRBJ2-1; 8 bases are a match to TRBD2. Germline CDR1 reads SGHTA; CDR2 reads FQGNSA. The V gene end was trimmed by 5 bases and the J gene end by 4 bases; junction bases not matched to a gene: 13. CDR3 length: 17 residues. For the CDR3, the DNA is TGTGCCAGCAGCCCCCGGGGTAGCGGGGAACAATACAATGAGCAGTTCTTC. Translation gives CASSPRGSGEQYNEQFF.

The chain joins TRBV28 to TRBJ2-7; the D gene is possibly TRBD2 (6 bases). Germline V gene lookup returns CDR1 MDHEN and CDR2 SYDVKM. Trimming took off 6 bases at V and 2 bases at J, with 8 bases between the two ends. This CDR3 region has 12 residues. The CDR3 nucleotides are TGTGCCAGCAGGGGGGGTGCCTACGAGCAGTACTTC. It specifies CASRGGAYEQYF.